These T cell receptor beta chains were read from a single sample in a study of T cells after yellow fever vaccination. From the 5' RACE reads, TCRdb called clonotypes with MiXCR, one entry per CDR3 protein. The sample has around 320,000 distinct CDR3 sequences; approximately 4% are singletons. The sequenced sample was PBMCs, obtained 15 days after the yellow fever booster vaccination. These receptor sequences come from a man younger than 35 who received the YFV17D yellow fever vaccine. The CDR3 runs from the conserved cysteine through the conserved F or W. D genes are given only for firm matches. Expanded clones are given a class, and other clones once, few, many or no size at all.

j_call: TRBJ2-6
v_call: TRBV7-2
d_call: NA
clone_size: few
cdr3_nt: TGTGCCAGCACCGCCAGGGGAGGCTCTGGGGCCAACGTCCTGACTTTC
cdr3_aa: CASTARGGSGANVLTF

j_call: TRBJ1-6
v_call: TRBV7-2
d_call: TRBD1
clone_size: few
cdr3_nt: TGTGCCAGCAGCCCGGGGGGACAGTACTATAATTCACCCCTCCACTTT
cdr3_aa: CASSPGGQYYNSPLHF

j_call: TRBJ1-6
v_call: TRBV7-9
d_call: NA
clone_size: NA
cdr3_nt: TGTGCCAGCAGGGAATCGGATTCACCCCTCCACTTT
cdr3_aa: CASRESDSPLHF

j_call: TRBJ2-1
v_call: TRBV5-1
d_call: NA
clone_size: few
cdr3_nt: TGCGCCAGCAGCGGTTCGCGGGGCGTCCACAATGAGCAGTTCTTC
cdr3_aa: CASSGSRGVHNEQFF

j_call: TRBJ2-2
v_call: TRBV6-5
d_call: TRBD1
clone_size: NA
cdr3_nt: TGTGCCAGCAGTTACCGACAGGGCAAAAACACCGGGGAGCTGTTTTTT
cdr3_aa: CASSYRQGKNTGELFF

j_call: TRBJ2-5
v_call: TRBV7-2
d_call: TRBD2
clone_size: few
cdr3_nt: TGTGCCAGCAGCTTAGGAACGGGACTAGGGCACCAAGAGACCCAGTACTTC
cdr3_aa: CASSLGTGLGHQETQYF

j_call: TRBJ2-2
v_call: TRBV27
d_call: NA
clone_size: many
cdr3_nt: TGTGCCAGCAGTTTAGCCCGGGCCCCCCGCGGCGGGGAGCTGTTTTTT
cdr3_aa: CASSLARAPRGGELFF

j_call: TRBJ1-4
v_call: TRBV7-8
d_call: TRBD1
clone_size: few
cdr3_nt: TGTGCCAGCAGCCGCCGGGACAGACGTAATGAAAAACTGTTTTTT
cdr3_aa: CASSRRDRRNEKLFF

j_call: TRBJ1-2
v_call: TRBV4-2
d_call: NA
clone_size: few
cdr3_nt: TGTGCCAGCAGCCAAGATTGGCTCTCCAACTATGGCTACACCTTC
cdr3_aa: CASSQDWLSNYGYTF

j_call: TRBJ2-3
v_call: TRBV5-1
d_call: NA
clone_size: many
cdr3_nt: TGCGCCAGCAGCTTACCCAGTGGACAGACTCGCACAGATACGCAGTATTTT
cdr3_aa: CASSLPSGQTRTDTQYF

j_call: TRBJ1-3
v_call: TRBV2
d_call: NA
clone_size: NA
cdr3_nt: TGTGCCAGCTGGACATACGGAAACACCATATATTTT
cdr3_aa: CASWTYGNTIYF

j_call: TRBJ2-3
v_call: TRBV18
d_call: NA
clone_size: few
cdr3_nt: TGTGCCAGCTCACCACCGGCTAGCGCGGATACGCAGTATTTT
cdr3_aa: CASSPPASADTQYF

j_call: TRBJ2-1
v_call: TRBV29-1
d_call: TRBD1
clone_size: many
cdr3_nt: TGCAGCGTTGTTATGTTTTTGGGGACAGGGGGTTTCAATGAGCAGTTCTTC
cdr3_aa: CSVVMFLGTGGFNEQFF

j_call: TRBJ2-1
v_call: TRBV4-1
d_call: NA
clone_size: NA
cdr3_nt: TGCGCCAGCAGCTTAAGTTTAGGGGAATCGAATGAGCAGTTCTTC
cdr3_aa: CASSLSLGESNEQFF

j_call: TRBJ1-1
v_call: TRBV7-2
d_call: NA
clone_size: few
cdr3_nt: TGTGCCAGCAGTTTTAGTGGGCGTGAAGCTTTCTTT
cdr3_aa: CASSFSGREAFF

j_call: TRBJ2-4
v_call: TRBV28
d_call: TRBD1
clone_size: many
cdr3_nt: TGTGCCAGCAGTAGATCAACGACAGGGGGAAACATTCAGTACTTC
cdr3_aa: CASSRSTTGGNIQYF

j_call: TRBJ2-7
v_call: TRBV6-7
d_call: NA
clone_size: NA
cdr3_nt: TGTGCCAGCAGTTATACGGGCTCCTACGAGCAGTACTTC
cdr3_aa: CASSYTGSYEQYF

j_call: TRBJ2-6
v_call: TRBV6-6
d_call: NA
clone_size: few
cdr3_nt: TGTGCCAGCAGTAGGTCGGGGACATTCTTGGCCGGGGCCAACGTCCTGACTTTC
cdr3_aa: CASSRSGTFLAGANVLTF